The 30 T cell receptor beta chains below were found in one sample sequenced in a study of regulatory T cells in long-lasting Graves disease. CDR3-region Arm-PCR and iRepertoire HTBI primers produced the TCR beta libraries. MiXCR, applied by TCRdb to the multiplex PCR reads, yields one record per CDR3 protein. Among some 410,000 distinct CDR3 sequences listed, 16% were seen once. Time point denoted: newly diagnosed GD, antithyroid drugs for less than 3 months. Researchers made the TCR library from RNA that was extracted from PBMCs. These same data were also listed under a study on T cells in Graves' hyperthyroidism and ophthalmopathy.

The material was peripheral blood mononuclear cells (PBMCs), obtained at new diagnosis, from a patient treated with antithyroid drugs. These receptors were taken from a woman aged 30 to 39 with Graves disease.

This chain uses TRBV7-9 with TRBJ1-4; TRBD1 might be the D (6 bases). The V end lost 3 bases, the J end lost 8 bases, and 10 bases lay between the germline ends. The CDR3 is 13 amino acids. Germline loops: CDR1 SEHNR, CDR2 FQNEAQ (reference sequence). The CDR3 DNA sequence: TGTGCCAGCAGCTTGGGGGCGTTGGAAAAACTGTTTTTT. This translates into CASSLGALEKLFF.

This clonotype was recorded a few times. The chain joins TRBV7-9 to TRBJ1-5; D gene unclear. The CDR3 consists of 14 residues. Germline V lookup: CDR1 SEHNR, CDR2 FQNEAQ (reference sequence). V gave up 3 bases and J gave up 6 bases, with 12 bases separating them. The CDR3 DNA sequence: TGTGCCAGCAGCTTCGGAGCTCCCGGTCAGCCCCAGCATTTT. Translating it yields CASSFGAPGQPQHF.

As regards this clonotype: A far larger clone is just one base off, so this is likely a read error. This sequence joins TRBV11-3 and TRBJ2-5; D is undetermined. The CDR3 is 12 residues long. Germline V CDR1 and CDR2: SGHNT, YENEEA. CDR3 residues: CASSLLGETRYF. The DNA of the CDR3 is TGTGCCAGCAGCCTGCTTGGTGAGACCCGGTACTTC.

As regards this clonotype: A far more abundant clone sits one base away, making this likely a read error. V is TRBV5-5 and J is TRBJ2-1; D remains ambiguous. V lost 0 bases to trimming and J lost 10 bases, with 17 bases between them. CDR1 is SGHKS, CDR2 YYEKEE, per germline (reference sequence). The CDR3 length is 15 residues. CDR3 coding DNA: TGTGCCAGCAGCTTGGCCTTTGGCAGTTCCTACGAGCAGTTCTTC. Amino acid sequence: CASSLAFGSSYEQFF.

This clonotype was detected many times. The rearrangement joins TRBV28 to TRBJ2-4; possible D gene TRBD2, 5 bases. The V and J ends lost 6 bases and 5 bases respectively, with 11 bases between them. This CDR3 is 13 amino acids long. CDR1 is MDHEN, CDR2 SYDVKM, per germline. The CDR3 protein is CASRPDGENIQYF. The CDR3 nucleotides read TGTGCCAGCAGACCGGACGGGGAAAACATTCAGTACTTC.

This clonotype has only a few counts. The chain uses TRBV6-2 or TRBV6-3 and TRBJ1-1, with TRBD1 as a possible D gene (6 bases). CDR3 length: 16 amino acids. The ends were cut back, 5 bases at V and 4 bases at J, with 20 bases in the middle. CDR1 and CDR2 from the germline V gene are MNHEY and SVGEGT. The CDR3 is CASSPVGALPSTEAFF. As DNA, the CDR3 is TGTGCCAGCAGTCCAGTGGGGGCCCTCCCCAGCACTGAAGCTTTCTTT.

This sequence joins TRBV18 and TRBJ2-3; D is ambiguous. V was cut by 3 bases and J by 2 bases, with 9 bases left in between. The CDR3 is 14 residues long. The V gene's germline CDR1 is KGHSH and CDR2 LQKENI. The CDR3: CASSPPPATDTQYF. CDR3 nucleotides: TGTGCCAGCTCACCCCCTCCCGCCACAGATACGCAGTATTTT.

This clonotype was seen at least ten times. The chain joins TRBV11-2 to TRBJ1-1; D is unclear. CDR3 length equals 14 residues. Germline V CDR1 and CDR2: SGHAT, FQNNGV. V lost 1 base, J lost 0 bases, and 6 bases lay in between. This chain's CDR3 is CASSLGNLNTEAFF. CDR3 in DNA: TGTGCCAGCAGCTTAGGGAATTTGAACACTGAAGCTTTCTTT. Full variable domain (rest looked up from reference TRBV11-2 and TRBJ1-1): EAGVAQSPRYKIIEKRQSVAFWCNPISGHATLYWYQQILGQGPKLLIQFQNNGVVDDSQLPKDRFSAERLKGVDSTLKIQPAKLEDSAVYLCASSLGNLNTEAFFGQGTRLTVV.

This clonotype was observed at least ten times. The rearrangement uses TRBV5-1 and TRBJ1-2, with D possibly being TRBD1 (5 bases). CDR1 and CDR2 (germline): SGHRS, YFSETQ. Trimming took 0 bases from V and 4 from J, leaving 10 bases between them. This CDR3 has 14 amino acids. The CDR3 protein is CASSLERGPYGYTF. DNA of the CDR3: TGCGCCAGCAGCTTGGAGCGGGGACCCTATGGCTACACCTTC. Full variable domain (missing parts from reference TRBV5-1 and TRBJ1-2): KAGVTQTPRYLIKTRGQQVTLSCSPISGHRSVSWYQQTPGQGLQFLFEYFSETQRNKGNFPGRFSGRQFSNSRSEMNVSTLELGDSALYLCASSLERGPYGYTFGSGTRLTVV.

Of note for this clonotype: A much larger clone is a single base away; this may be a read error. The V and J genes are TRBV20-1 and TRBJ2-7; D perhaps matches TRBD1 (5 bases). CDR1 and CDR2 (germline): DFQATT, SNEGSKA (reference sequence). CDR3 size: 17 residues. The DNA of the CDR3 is TGCAGTGCTAGTTGGGGCCAATCTGATACAAACTCCTACGAGCAGCACTTC. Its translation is CSASWGQSDTNSYEQHF.

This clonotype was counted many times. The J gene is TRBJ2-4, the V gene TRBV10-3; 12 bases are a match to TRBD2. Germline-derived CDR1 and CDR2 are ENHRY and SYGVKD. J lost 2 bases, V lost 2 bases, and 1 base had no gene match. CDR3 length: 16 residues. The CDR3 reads CAISETSGRSKNIQYF. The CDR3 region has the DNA TGTGCCATCAGTGAGACTAGCGGGAGGTCCAAAAACATTCAGTACTTC.

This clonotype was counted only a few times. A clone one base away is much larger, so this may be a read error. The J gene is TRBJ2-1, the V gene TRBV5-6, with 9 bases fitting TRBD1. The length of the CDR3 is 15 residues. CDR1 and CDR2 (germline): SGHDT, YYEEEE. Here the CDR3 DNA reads TGTGCCAGCAGCTTTAACAGGGGGCGATACAATGAGCAGCTCTTC. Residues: CASSFNRGRYNEQLF.

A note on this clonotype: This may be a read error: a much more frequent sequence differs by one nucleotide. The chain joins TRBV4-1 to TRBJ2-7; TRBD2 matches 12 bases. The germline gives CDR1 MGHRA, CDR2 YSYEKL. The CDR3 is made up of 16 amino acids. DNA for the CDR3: TGCGCCAGCAGCCAACCAACTAGCGGGAGGCATTACGAGCCGTACTTC. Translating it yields CASSQPTSGRHYEPYF.

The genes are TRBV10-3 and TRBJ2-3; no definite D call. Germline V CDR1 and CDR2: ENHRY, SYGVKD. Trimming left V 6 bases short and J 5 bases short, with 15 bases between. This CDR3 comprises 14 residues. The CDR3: CAISLNQALDTQYF. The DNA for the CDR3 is TGTGCCATCAGCCTGAACCAGGCCCTAGATACGCAGTATTTT.

CDR3 residues: CSVENRNTEAFF. The DNA of the CDR3 is TGCAGCGTTGAAAACCGTAACACTGAAGCTTTCTTT. The chain carries TRBV29-1 and TRBJ1-1, with no clear D. Germline CDR1 is SQVTM and CDR2 is ANQGSEA. Trimming took 2 bases from V and 2 from J, leaving 6 bases between them. CDR3 length equals 12 residues.

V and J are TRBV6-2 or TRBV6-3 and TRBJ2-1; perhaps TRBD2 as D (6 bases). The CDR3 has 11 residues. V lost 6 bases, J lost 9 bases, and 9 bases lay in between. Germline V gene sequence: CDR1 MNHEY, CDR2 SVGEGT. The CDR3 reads CASRSEGEQFF. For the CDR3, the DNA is TGTGCCAGCAGATCGGAGGGTGAGCAGTTCTTC.

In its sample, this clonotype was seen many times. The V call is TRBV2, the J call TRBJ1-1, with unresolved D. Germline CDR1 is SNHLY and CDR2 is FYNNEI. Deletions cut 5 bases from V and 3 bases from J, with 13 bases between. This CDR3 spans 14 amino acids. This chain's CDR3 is CASSKAGYDTEAFF. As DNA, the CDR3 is TGTGCCAGCAGTAAGGCCGGCTATGACACTGAAGCTTTCTTT.

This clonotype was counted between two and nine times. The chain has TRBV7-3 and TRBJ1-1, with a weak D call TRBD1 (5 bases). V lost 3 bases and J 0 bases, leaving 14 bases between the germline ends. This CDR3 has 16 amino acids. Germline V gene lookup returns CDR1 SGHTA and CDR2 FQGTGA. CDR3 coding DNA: TGTGCCAGCAGCTTTGGGTCAACAGGAATGAACACTGAAGCTTTCTTT. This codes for CASSFGSTGMNTEAFF.

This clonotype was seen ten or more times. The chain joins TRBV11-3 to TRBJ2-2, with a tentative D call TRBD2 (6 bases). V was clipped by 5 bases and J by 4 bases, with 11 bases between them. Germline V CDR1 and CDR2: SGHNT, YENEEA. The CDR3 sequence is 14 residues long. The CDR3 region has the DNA TGTGCCAGCAGCCAGGGACTCATCACCGGGGAGCTGTTTTTT. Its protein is CASSQGLITGELFF.

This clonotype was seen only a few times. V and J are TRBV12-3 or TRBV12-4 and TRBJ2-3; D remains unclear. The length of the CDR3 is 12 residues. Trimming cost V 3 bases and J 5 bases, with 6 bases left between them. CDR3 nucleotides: TGTGCCAGCAGTTTTACGGGAGATACGCAGTATTTT. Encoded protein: CASSFTGDTQYF.

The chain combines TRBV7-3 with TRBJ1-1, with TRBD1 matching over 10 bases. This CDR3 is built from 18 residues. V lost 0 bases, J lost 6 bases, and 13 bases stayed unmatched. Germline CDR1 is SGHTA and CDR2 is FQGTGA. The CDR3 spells CASSLTTPGTGDLSEAFF. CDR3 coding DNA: TGTGCCAGCAGCTTAACGACTCCCGGGACAGGGGACCTCTCTGAAGCTTTCTTT. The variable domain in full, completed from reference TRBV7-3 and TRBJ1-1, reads GAGVSQTPSNKVTEKGKYVELRCDPISGHTALYWYRQSLGQGPEFLIYFQGTGAADDSGLPNDRFFAVRPEGSVSTLKIQRTERGDSAVYLCASSLTTPGTGDLSEAFFGQGTRLTVV.

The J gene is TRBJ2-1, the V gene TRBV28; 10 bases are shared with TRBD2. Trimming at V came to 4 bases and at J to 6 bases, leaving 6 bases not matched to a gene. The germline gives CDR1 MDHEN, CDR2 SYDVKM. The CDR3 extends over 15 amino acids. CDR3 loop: CASSSSTSGINEQFF. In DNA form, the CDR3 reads TGTGCCAGCAGTTCATCTACTAGCGGGATCAATGAGCAGTTCTTC.

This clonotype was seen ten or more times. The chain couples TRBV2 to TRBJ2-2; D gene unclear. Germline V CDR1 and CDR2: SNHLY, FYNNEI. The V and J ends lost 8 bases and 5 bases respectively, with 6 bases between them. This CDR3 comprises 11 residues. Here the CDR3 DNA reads TGTGCCAGCGGACCGACCGGGGAGCTGTTTTTT. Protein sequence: CASGPTGELFF.

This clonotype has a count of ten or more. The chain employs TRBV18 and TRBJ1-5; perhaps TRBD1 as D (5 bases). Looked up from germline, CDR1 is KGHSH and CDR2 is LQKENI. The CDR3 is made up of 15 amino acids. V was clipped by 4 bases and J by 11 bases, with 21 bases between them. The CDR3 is CASSRTGAGDGAQHF. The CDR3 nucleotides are TGTGCCAGCTCACGAACAGGAGCCGGCGATGGGGCCCAGCATTTT.

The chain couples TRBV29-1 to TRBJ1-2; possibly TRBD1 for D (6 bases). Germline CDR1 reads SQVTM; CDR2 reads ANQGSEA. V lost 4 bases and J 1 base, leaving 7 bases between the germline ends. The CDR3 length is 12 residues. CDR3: CSVGTVNYGYTF. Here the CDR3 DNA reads TGCAGCGTTGGGACAGTTAACTATGGCTACACCTTC.

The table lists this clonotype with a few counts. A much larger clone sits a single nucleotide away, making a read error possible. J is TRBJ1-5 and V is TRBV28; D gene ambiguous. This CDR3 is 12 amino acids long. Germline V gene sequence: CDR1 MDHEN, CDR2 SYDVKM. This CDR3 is CASSASNQLQHF. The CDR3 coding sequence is TGTGCCAGCAGCGCTAGCAATCAGCTCCAGCATTTT.

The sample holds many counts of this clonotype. CDR3 region: CSAKMTGRETQYF. CDR3 DNA: TGCAGTGCTAAGATGACAGGCAGAGAGACCCAGTACTTC. The chain couples TRBV20-1 to TRBJ2-5, with D perhaps TRBD1 (6 bases). Germline V gives CDR1 DFQATT, CDR2 SNEGSKA (reference sequence). The CDR3 has 13 residues. The V end was cut by 4 bases, the J end by 4 bases, with 13 bases between.

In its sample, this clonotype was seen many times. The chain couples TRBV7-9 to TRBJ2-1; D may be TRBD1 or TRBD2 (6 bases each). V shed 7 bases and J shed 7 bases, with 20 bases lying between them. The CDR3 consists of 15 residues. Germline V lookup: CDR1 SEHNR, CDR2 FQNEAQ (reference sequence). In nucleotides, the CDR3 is TGTGCCAGCATCAGGGAGAGTAGGGGGAGGAATGAGCAGTTCTTC. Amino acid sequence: CASIRESRGRNEQFF. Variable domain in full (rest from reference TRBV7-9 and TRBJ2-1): DTGVSQNPRHKITKRGQNVTFRCDPISEHNRLYWYRQTLGQGPEFLTYFQNEAQLEKSRLLSDRFSAERPKGSFSTLEIQRTEQGDSAMYLCASIRESRGRNEQFFGPGTRLTVL.

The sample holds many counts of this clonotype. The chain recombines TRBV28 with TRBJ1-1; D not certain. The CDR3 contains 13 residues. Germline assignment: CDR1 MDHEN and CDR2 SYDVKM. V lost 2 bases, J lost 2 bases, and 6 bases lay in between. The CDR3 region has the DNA TGTGCCAGCAGTTTAACAAGTAACACTGAAGCTTTCTTT. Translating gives CASSLTSNTEAFF.

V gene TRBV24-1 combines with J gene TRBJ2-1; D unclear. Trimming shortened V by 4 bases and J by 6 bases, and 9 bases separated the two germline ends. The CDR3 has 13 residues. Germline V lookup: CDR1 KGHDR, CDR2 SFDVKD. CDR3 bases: TGTGCCACCAGTGAGGGTCCCCTCAATGAGCAGTTCTTC. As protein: CATSEGPLNEQFF.